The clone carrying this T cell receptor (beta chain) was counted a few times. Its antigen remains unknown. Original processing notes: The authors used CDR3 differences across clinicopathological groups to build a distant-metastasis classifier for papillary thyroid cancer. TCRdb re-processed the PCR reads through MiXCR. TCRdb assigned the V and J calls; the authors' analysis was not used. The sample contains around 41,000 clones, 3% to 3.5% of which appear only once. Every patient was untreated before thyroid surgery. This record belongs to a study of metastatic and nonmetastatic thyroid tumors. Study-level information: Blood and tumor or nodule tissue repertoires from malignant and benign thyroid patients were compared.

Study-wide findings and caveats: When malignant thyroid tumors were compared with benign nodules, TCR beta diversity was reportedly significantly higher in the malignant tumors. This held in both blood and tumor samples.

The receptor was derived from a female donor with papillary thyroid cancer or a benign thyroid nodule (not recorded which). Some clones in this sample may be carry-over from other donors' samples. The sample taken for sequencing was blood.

DNA of the CDR3: TGTGCCAGTAGACCCAGCGGGGGGCGAACCGGGGAGCTGTTTTTT. Residues: CASRPSGGRTGELFF. The chain links TRBV19 to TRBJ2-2; TRBD2 aligns across 9 bases. Germline CDR1 and CDR2: LNHDA and SQIVND (reference sequence). J lost 5 bases, V lost 6 bases, and 7 bases had no gene match. CDR3 size: 15 residues.